The clone carrying this T cell receptor beta chain was recorded only once. The data were taken from a study of low-dose radiotherapy and immunotherapy resistance in tumors. Overall study context: A dose of 1 Gy per fraction every two weeks went to Cohort 2, totaling 13 Gy over 26 weeks. Patients were treated with intravenous nivolumab at 240 mg every two weeks and were also dosed with ipilimumab at 1 mg/kg every six weeks.

The germline V gene encodes CDR1 LGHNA and CDR2 YSLEER. The CDR3 runs to 16 residues. Trimming cost V 3 bases and J 3 bases, with 18 bases left between them. Primers targeting TRAV and TRBV primed first-strand cDNA, covering alpha and beta chains. Amplification of TCRs used a constant-region primer and V-primer adapter for around 20 PCR cycles. Through in vitro transcription, the mRNA that had been isolated was amplified. TCRdb recomputed calls from the reads with MiXCR, one row per CDR3 protein. The sample holds some 11,000 distinct CDR3 sequences, roughly two thirds seen once. Patients qualified if they had advanced solid tumors that lacked tumor-infiltrating lymphocytes.

The receptor was isolated from a human donor with advanced metastatic prostate, ovarian, gallbladder or colorectal cancer (not recorded which). This table probably holds off-target reads from a library built for another chain. The rearrangement joins TRBV4-3 to TRBJ2-7; maybe TRBD1 (5 bases). The CDR3 region is CASSQEGQGDIYEQYF. The DNA for the CDR3 is TGCGCCAGCAGCCAGGAAGGCCAGGGCGACATCTACGAGCAGTACTTC.